Following are 23 T cell receptor beta chains from one sample sequenced in a study of blood T cell repertoires in COVID-19. The data were produced by immunoSEQ multiplex PCR, yet TCRdb's version contains in-frame clones alone and is incomplete. The table has roughly 65,000 clones, over 80% seen once; the top ten hold about 38%. What was sequenced was peripheral blood. Source of these receptors: a human donor in a cohort sampled during active COVID-19.

This rearrangement joins TRBV5-6 to TRBJ2-3; 11 nucleotides line up with TRBD2. With V trimmed by 1 base and J by 0 bases, 10 bases remained unmatched. Germline V gene lookup returns CDR1 SGHDT and CDR2 YYEEEE. This CDR3 spans 19 amino acids. In DNA form, the CDR3 reads TGTGCCAGCAGCTTGCTCTGGGATGGACTAGCGGGTAGCACAGATACGCAGTATTTT. Translation gives CASSLLWDGLAGSTDTQYF. Complete variable domain (other parts from reference TRBV5-6 and TRBJ2-3): DAGVTQSPTHLIKTRGQQVTLRCSPKSGHDTVSWYQQALGQGPQFIFQYYEEEERQRGNFPDRFSGHQFPNYSSELNVNALLLGDSALYLCASSLLWDGLAGSTDTQYFGPGTRLTVL.

This clone was detected only a few times. This CDR3 is CASSAGTGGYNEQFF. Written as DNA, the CDR3 is TGTGCCAGCAGTGCCGGGACAGGGGGCTACAATGAGCAGTTCTTC. This rearrangement joins TRBV6-4 to TRBJ2-1; 11 nucleotides match TRBD1. Germline CDR1 MRHNA, CDR2 SNTAGT. V trimming: 4 bases; J trimming: 3 bases; junction bases outside the gene matches: 2. CDR3 length: 15 residues.

On this clone: One junction end disagrees with the germline gene, perhaps due to a read error. The genes are TRBV6-6 and TRBJ1-6; TRBD1 agrees at 8 bases. This CDR3 comprises 13 residues. The germline V gene has CDR1 MNHNY and CDR2 SVGAGI (reference sequence). DNA of the CDR3: TGTGCCAGCTGGACAGGGTATAGTTCACCCCTCCACTTT. This gives the protein CASWTGYSSPLHF.

This rearrangement joins TRBV19 to TRBJ1-1; TRBD1 agrees at 9 bases. Germline-derived CDR1 and CDR2 are LNHDA and SQIVND (reference sequence). V was pared by 7 bases and J by 5 bases, with 5 bases of the junction left unmatched. The CDR3 runs 13 residues. CDR3 in amino acids: CASKQGAGTEAFF. DNA of the CDR3: TGTGCCAGTAAACAGGGGGCCGGTACTGAAGCTTTCTTT.

The chain combines TRBV4-2 with TRBJ1-1; 7 bases match TRBD1. Germline assignment: CDR1 LGHNA and CDR2 YNFKEQ. This CDR3 comprises 12 residues. V trimming: 5 bases; J trimming: 12 bases; junction bases outside the gene matches: 9. CDR3 loop: CASSGDRVRTFF. CDR3 in DNA: TGTGCCAGCAGCGGAGACAGGGTAAGAACTTTCTTT.

The chain employs TRBV20-1 and TRBJ1-2; perhaps TRBD1 as D (6 bases). The CDR3 totals 11 residues. The germline V gene has CDR1 DFQATT and CDR2 SNEGSKA (reference sequence). V was clipped by 8 bases and J by 3 bases, with 10 bases between them. CDR3 sequence reads: CSMDSYYGYTF. CDR3 in DNA: TGCAGTATGGACAGCTACTATGGCTACACCTTC.

The chain is built from TRBV5-4 and TRBJ2-1, with D possibly being TRBD1 (5 bases). Germline values: CDR1 SGHNT, CDR2 YYREEE (reference sequence). Trimming stripped 4 bases from V and 5 bases from J, with 13 bases between. The CDR3 runs 14 residues. This CDR3 reads CASSPRTPNNEQFF. Written as DNA, the CDR3 is TGTGCCAGCAGCCCCCGGACACCGAACAATGAGCAGTTCTTC.

The rearrangement joins TRBV7-9 to TRBJ2-1, with D uncertain. V was trimmed by 10 bases and J by 4 bases, leaving 11 bases between them. Germline loops: CDR1 SEHNR, CDR2 FQNEAQ (reference sequence). This CDR3 has 12 amino acids. In nucleotides, the CDR3 is TGTGCCACTAACCGTGAGTACAATGAGCAGTTCTTC. Its translation is CATNREYNEQFF.

The chain couples TRBV5-1 to TRBJ2-2; 10 nucleotides align to TRBD2. J was trimmed by 3 bases and V by 7 bases; bases with no gene match: 6. The length of the CDR3 is 15 residues. Germline V gene sequence: CDR1 SGHRS, CDR2 YFSETQ. The CDR3 sequence is CASRSGGVDTGELFF. In nucleotides, the CDR3 is TGCGCCAGCCGCAGCGGGGGGGTCGACACCGGGGAGCTGTTTTTT.

The V gene is TRBV6-2 or TRBV6-3, the J gene TRBJ1-2, with 7 bases identical to TRBD1. Unmatched junction bases numbered 22, after V lost 6 bases and J lost 9 bases. The CDR3 spans 17 residues. Germline V gene data show CDR1 as MNHEY and CDR2 as SVGEGT. The CDR3: CASSERQGPTPLASYTF. In nucleotides, the CDR3 is TGTGCCAGCAGCGAAAGACAGGGACCGACGCCTCTAGCAAGCTACACCTTC.

This clone was seen only a few times. V gene TRBV6-1 combines with J gene TRBJ1-6, with D unresolved. Germline loops: CDR1 MNHNS, CDR2 SASEGT. V gave up 3 bases and J gave up 10 bases, with 13 bases separating them. CDR3 length: 14 residues. For the CDR3, the DNA is TGTGCCAGCAGTGAGAGGGAGATATGGTCACCCCTCCACTTT. It translates to CASSEREIWSPLHF.

The chain employs TRBV30 and TRBJ1-5, with D unclear. Germline CDR1 GTSNPN, CDR2 SVGIG (reference sequence). CDR3 length: 13 residues. The V end lost 5 bases, the J end lost 1 base, and 9 bases lay between the germline ends. In DNA, the CDR3 is TGTGCCTGGTCTAGCGAGAGCAATCAGCCCCAGCATTTT. It yields the protein CAWSSESNQPQHF.

The CDR3 sequence: CASSSGRDQPQHF. CDR3 DNA: TGTGCCAGCAGCTCCGGGCGGGATCAGCCCCAGCATTTT. This sequence joins TRBV7-2 and TRBJ1-5; unclear D gene. Germline CDR1 is SGHTA and CDR2 is FQGNSA. The CDR3 is 13 amino acids. Trimming stripped 4 bases from V and 5 bases from J, with 9 bases between.

The chain recombines TRBV9 with TRBJ1-4; D is unclear. V was clipped by 4 bases and J by 0 bases, with 13 bases between them. This CDR3 spans 16 amino acids. The germline V gene has CDR1 SGDLS and CDR2 YYNGEE. The DNA for the CDR3 is TGTGCCAGCAGCAGGTCAGGTTCTGCAACTAATGAAAAACTGTTTTTT. Its translation: CASSRSGSATNEKLFF.

Only a few counts were recorded for this clone. This CDR3 reads CACTGGNSGNTIYF. The CDR3, as DNA: TGTGCCTGCACAGGGGGAAACTCTGGAAACACCATATATTTT. J is TRBJ1-3 and V is TRBV30, with 8 bases that match TRBD1. The CDR3 length is 14 residues. Germline V CDR1 and CDR2: GTSNPN, SVGIG (reference sequence). V dropped 6 bases and J dropped 0; count of bases not matched to a gene: 4.

In its sample, this clone was seen a few times. The sample holds other DNA sequences that translate to the same CDR3. This chain connects TRBV6-2 or TRBV6-3 to TRBJ2-1, with 13 bases fitting TRBD2. The J segment lost 3 bases and the V segment lost 0 bases, leaving 2 bases of the junction unmatched. CDR3 length: 17 amino acids. Per the germline V gene, CDR1 is MNHEY and CDR2 is SVGEGT. As DNA, the CDR3 is TGTGCCAGCAGTTACTCAGGACTAGCGGGGGTCTACAATGAGCAGTTCTTC. It codes for CASSYSGLAGVYNEQFF.

The V gene is TRBV21-1, the J gene TRBJ1-4; the D segment call TRBD1 is taken from the table without a DNA check. TRBV21-1 is a known pseudogene. The CDR3 extends over 15 amino acids. The CDR3 region has the DNA TGTGCCAGCAGCTGCCGGGACAGGTGGTATGAAAAACTGTTTTTT. Amino acids: CASSCRDRWYEKLFF.

The chain combines TRBV14 with TRBJ2-7; tentative D call: TRBD2 (5 bases). Germline CDR1 SGHDN, CDR2 FVKESK. This CDR3 spans 15 amino acids. The germline V and J ends were trimmed by 3 bases and 4 bases, with 16 bases remaining between them. CDR3 region: CASSHFLAPTYEQYF. CDR3 in DNA: TGTGCCAGCAGCCATTTTCTAGCCCCGACTTACGAGCAGTACTTC.

The chain has TRBV5-6 and TRBJ1-6; 8 nucleotides line up with TRBD1. Per germline, CDR1 SGHDT and CDR2 YYEEEE. CDR3 size: 16 residues. J lost 0 bases, V lost 5 bases, and 4 bases had no gene match. The CDR3 DNA follows: TGTGCCAGCAGGTACAGGGGGAGCTCCTATAATTCACCCCTCCACTTT. Protein: CASRYRGSSYNSPLHF.

V usage is TRBV7-9 and J usage is TRBJ2-5; TRBD2 matches at 8 bases. The germline CDR1 and CDR2 sequences are SEHNR and FQNEAQ (reference sequence). The CDR3 loop spans 16 amino acids. Trimming cost V 5 bases and J 1 base; bases outside gene matches: 9. The DNA for the CDR3 is TGTGCCAGCAGCCCGGGGGGGATTACTAGCCAAGAGACCCAGTACTTC. Translating gives CASSPGGITSQETQYF.

This clone showed up just once. The chain employs TRBV12-3 or TRBV12-4 and TRBJ2-7; a possible D gene is TRBD1 (6 bases). This CDR3 has 12 amino acids. V lost 6 bases and J lost 1, with 7 bases in between. The DNA for the CDR3 is TGTGCCAGCAGCACAGGGTCCTACGAGCAGTACTTC. The encoded protein is CASSTGSYEQYF.

The genes are TRBV18 and TRBJ1-3; 7 nucleotides match TRBD1. The CDR3 is made up of 15 amino acids. Germline values: CDR1 KGHSH, CDR2 LQKENI. Trimming took 4 bases from V and 4 from J; bases not matched to a gene: 7. For the CDR3, the DNA is TGTGCCAGCTCACGAAACGGACAGGTGGGAAACACCATATATTTT. Protein sequence: CASSRNGQVGNTIYF.

This chain joins TRBV19 and TRBJ2-7; D possibly corresponds to TRBD2 (6 bases). CDR1 and CDR2 (germline): LNHDA, SQIVND (reference sequence). The CDR3 sequence is 14 residues long. Trimming removed 6 bases at V and 2 bases at J, with 14 bases between. CDR3 amino acids: CASSTLRGTYEQYF. CDR3 DNA sequence: TGTGCCAGTAGCACCCTTCGGGGGACCTACGAGCAGTACTTC. The full variable domain, with the rest looked up from reference TRBV19 and TRBJ2-7, is DGGITQSPKYLFRKEGQNVTLSCEQNLNHDAMYWYRQDPGQGLRLIYYSQIVNDFQKGDIAEGYSVSREKKESFPLTVTSAQKNPTAFYLCASSTLRGTYEQYFGPGTRLTVT.